This T cell receptor beta chain was captured by sequencing in a study of blood T cell repertoires in COVID-19. Looking at the study overall: Samples taken during acute and convalescent COVID-19 were collected in the United States, Italy and Spain.

Per the authors' pipeline: By means of reference gene primer amplification, nucleated cell counts were estimated. Produced via immunoSEQ multiplex PCR; TCRdb's table is partial and in-frame only. That table supplies the V and J calls and clone size; D and trimming were determined from the DNA. The sample records 200,000 to 250,000 clones, 86% being singletons. Cohorts were assigned according to the clinical history that participants reported. The CDR3 is 15 amino acids. The V end lost 5 bases, the J end lost 3 bases, and 15 bases lay between the germline ends. Germline loops: CDR1 KGHDR, CDR2 SFDVKD. This clone was recorded many times.

The specimen was PBMCs or T cells enriched from blood (not recorded which). This sequence was found in a middle-aged woman with acute COVID-19. V is TRBV24-1 and J is TRBJ1-1; tentatively, D is TRBD1 (6 bases). The CDR3 DNA reads TGTGCCACCAGTGGTCCCCAGGGGTTCGACACTGAAGCTTTCTTT. Its protein is CATSGPQGFDTEAFF.